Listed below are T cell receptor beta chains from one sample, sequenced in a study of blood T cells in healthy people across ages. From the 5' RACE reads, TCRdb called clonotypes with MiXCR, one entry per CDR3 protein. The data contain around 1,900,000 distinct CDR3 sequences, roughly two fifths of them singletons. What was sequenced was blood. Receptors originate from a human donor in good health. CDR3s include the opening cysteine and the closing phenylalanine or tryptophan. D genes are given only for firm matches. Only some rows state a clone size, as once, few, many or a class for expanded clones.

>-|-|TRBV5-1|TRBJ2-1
TGCGCCAGCAGGTCAAGAGGTAGCTCCTACAATGAGCAGTTCTTC
CASRSRGSSYNEQFF
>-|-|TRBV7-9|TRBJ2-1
TGTGCCAGCAGCGATTCCGGACGCTTTAAAGGGGTCGATGAGCAGTTCTTC
CASSDSGRFKGVDEQFF
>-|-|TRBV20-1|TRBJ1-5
TGCAGTGCTAGGACCGATGGGTATTATAGCAATCAGCCCCAGCATTTT
CSARTDGYYSNQPQHF
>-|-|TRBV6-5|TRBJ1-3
TGTGCCACCGCCAGAGTTTACAGCTCTAGAGACACCATATATTTT
CATARVYSSRDTIYF
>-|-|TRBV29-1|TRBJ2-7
TGCAGCGTATACGGACCCCTATCCTACGAGCAGTACTTC
CSVYGPLSYEQYF
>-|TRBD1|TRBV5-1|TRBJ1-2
TGCGCCAGCAGCCCCGGACAGGGTTTCCCCTATGGCTACACCTTC
CASSPGQGFPYGYTF
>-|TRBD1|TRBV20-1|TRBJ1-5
TGCAGTGCTAGAGATGATGGACAGGGTTTTCAGCCCCAGCATTTT
CSARDDGQGFQPQHF
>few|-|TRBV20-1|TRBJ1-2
TGCAGTGCTAGGGACTGGAGGGGGTTGCGGGGCTACACCTTC
CSARDWRGLRGYTF
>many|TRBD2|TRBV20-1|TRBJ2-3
TGCAGTGCTTCCGGGGGGGGGAACACAGATACGCAGTATTTT
CSASGGGNTDTQYF
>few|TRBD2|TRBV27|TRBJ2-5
TGTGCCAGCAGTGGGCAGCGGGACTCTCAAGAGACCCAGTACTTC
CASSGQRDSQETQYF
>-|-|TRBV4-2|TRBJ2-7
TGTGCCAGCAGCGCCCAGGTGGAGGGCTCCTCCTACGAGCAGTACTTC
CASSAQVEGSSYEQYF
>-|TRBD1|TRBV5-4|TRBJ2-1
TGTGCCAGCAGACCTCCGGGACAGAACTACAATGAGCAGTTCTTC
CASRPPGQNYNEQFF
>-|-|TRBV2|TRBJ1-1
TGTGCCAGCAGGGGTGGTTCAGGATTGGGGTCCACTGAAGCTTTCTTT
CASRGGSGLGSTEAFF
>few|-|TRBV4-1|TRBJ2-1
TGCGCCAGCAGCCAAGGGCGAGGGGGGATTGGGAACAATGAGCAGTTCTTC
CASSQGRGGIGNNEQFF
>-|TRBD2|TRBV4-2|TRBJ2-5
TGTGCCAGCAGCCCAGGACTAGTTCGGGAGGGCCAAGAGACCCAGTACTTC
CASSPGLVREGQETQYF
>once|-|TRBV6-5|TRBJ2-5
TGTGCCAGCAGTTACCTGCGACCGGGAACCCCGAGGGAGACCCAGTACTTC
CASSYLRPGTPRETQYF
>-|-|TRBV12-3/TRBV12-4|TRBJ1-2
TGTGCCAGCAGTTTACAGGGATCACATGGCTACACCTTC
CASSLQGSHGYTF
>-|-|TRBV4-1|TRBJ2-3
TGCGCCAGCAGCCAATATGAGGGTACGCAGTATTTT
CASSQYEGTQYF
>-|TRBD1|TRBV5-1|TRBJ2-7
TGCGCCAGCAGCTTGGGTCCTTACACAGGGGGCATCACCTACGAGCAGTACTTC
CASSLGPYTGGITYEQYF
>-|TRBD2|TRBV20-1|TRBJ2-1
TGCAGTGCTAGAGATTCTTCGACTAGCGGGGGTCATTACAATGAGCAGCTCTTC
CSARDSSTSGGHYNEQLF
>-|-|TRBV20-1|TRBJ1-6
TGCAGTGCTAGTTCGGGACCGGTTAATTCACCCCTCCACTTT
CSASSGPVNSPLHF
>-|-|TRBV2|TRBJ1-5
TGTGCCAGCAGTCCCCCCTTTGTGAGGAATCAGCCCCAGCATTTT
CASSPPFVRNQPQHF
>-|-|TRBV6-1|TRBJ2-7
TGTGCCAGCAGTCTAACAGGGCTGGAAAACGAGCAGTACTTC
CASSLTGLENEQYF
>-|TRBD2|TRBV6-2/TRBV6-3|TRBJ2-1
TGTGCCAGCAGTTCTAGCGGGGGGGCAGACAATGAGCAGTTCTTC
CASSSSGGADNEQFF